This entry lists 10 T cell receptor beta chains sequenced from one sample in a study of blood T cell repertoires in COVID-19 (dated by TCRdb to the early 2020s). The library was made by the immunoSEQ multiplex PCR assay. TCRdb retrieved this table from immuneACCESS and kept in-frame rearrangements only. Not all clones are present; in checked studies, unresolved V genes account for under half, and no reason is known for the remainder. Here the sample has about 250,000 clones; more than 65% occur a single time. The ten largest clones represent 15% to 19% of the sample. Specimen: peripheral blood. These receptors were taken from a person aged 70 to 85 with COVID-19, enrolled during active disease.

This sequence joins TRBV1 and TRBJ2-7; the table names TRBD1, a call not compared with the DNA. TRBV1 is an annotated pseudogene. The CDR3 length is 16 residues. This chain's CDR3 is CTSSPGARGSSYEQYF. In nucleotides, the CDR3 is TGCACCAGCAGCCCAGGGGCCAGGGGAAGCTCCTACGAGCAGTACTTC.

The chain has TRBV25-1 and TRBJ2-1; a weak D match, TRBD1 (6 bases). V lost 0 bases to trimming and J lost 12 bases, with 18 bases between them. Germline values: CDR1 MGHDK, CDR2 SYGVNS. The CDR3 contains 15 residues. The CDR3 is CASSEYRTATLGQFF. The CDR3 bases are TGTGCCAGCAGTGAATATAGGACAGCTACGTTAGGGCAGTTCTTC.

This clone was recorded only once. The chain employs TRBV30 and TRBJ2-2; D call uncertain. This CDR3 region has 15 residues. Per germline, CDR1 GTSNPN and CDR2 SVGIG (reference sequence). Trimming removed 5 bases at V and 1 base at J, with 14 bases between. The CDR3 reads CAWVQKSGNTGELFF. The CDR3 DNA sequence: TGTGCCTGGGTCCAAAAGAGTGGGAACACCGGGGAGCTGTTTTTT.

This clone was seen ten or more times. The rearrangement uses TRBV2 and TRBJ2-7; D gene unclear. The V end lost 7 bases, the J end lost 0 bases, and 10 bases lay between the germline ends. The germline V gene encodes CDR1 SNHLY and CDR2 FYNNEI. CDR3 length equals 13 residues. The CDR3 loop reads CASIWNYSYEQYF. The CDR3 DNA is TGTGCCAGCATTTGGAACTACTCCTACGAGCAGTACTTC.

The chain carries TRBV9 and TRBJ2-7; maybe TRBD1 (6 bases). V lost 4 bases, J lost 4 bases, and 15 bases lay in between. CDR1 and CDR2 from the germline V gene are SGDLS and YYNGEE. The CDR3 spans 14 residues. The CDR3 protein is CASSPGAGGYEQYF. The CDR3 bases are TGTGCCAGCAGCCCAGGGGCAGGCGGGTACGAGCAGTACTTC.

The CDR3 bases are TGTGCCAGCAGCCAAGATTGGGGGGGAGCAGGGGTTGATACGCAGTATTTT. It specifies CASSQDWGGAGVDTQYF. The chain couples TRBV3-1 (or the pseudogene TRBV3-2) to TRBJ2-3; possibly TRBD2 for D (7 bases). V gave up 0 bases and J gave up 6 bases, with 19 bases separating them. CDR3 length: 17 residues. Germline V gene data show CDR1 as LGHDT and CDR2 as YNNKEL (reference sequence).

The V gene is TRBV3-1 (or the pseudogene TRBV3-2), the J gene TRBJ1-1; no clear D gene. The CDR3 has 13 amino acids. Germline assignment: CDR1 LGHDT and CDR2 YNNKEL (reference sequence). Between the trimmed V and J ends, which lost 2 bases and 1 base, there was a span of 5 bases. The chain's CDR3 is CASSQTANTEAFF. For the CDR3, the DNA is TGTGCCAGCAGCCAAACAGCGAACACTGAAGCTTTCTTT.

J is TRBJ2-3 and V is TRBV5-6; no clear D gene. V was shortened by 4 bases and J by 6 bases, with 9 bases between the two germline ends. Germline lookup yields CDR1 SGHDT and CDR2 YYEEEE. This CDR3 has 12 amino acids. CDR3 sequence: CASSPLGDTQYF. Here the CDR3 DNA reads TGTGCCAGCAGCCCGCTCGGGGATACGCAGTATTTT.

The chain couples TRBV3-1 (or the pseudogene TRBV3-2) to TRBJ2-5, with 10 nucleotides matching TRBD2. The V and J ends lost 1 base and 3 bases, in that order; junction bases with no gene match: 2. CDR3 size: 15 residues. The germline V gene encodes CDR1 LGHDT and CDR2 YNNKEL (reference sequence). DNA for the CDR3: TGTGCCAGCAGCCAAGTGCTAGCGGGAGAAGAGACCCAGTACTTC. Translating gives CASSQVLAGEETQYF.

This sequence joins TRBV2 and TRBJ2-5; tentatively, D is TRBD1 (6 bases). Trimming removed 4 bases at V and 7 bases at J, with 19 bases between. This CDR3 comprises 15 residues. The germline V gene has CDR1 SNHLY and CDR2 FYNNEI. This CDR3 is CASSGSGLRGGTQYF. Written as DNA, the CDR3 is TGTGCCAGCAGTGGTTCCGGGCTCCGAGGGGGGACCCAGTACTTC.